These T cell receptor beta chains were read from a single sample in a study of cytomegalovirus exposure and HLA in healthy donors. Method: immunoSEQ multiplex PCR; TCRdb's copy keeps in-frame clones and lacks some. The table records fewer than 200,000 clones, approximately 70% of them present only once. The material sequenced was PBMCs. The receptors derive from a woman aged 30 to 39 in good health and CMV-seronegative. The CDR3 runs from the conserved cysteine through the conserved F or W. D genes are given only for firm matches. The size field is filled for only some rows; it gives once, few, many or a size class.

.	TRBJ2-3	TRBD2	TRBV2	TGTGCCAGCAGCGAGCGGGGGGTCCTAAGCACAGATACGCAGTATTTT	CASSERGVLSTDTQYF
.	TRBJ2-1	TRBD2	TRBV11-3	TGTGCCAGCAGCTTAGGGCTAGCGGGAGTAGATGAGCAGTTCTTC	CASSLGLAGVDEQFF
.	TRBJ2-5	.	TRBV7-2	TGTGCCAGCAGCTTTGGGGGAGTTGGGGGGGAGACCCAGTACTTC	CASSFGGVGGETQYF
.	TRBJ2-7	TRBD1	TRBV15	TGTGCCACCAGCAGAGATCGGGGACAGGGCTCCTACGAGCAGTACTTC	CATSRDRGQGSYEQYF
.	TRBJ2-3	.	TRBV11-3	TGTGCCAGCAGCTTAGAGGGCGGGACGACAGATACGCAGTATTTT	CASSLEGGTTDTQYF
.	TRBJ2-3	TRBD2	TRBV28	TGTGCCAGCAGTTTAGGGCCGGGGGGGGGCCCCCTGTCAGATACGCAGTATTTT	CASSLGPGGGPLSDTQYF
few	TRBJ2-2	TRBD2	TRBV5-1	TGCGCCAGCAGCTTGAAGTCTGCTAGCGGGGGCCTTACGAACACCGGGGAGCTGTTTTTT	CASSLKSASGGLTNTGELFF
.	TRBJ2-7	TRBD1	TRBV4-3	TGCGCCTGCAGCCAAGATCAGGGGGCGGGCGAGCAGTACTTC	CACSQDQGAGEQYF
.	TRBJ2-5	TRBD2	TRBV4-2	TGTGCCAGCAGCCAAGAGCGGGGGGGCGGACAAGAGACCCAGTACTTC	CASSQERGGGQETQYF
.	TRBJ2-7	TRBD2	TRBV2	TGTGCCAGCAAACTAGCGGGGGCCTACGAGCAGTACTTC	CASKLAGAYEQYF
once	TRBJ1-2	.	TRBV27	TGTGCCAGCAGTTTACGCAGGGGCGGCGGTGGCTACACCTTC	CASSLRRGGGGYTF
.	TRBJ1-2	.	TRBV6-1	TGTGCCAGCAGTCAGTCCCCTGGCTACACCTTC	CASSQSPGYTF
.	TRBJ2-3	TRBD2	TRBV27	TGTGCCAGCAGTTTTGCTAGCGGGGGGGCCGCTGAAGTAGATACGCAGTATTTT	CASSFASGGAAEVDTQYF
few	TRBJ1-4	.	TRBV28	TGTGCCAGCAGTCCGACAGGCGCACAGGAAAAACTGTTTTTT	CASSPTGAQEKLFF
.	TRBJ2-7	.	TRBV18	TGTGCCAGCTCACCTGCCCTAGGTTCCTACGAGCAGTACTTC	CASSPALGSYEQYF
few	TRBJ2-4	TRBD1	TRBV6-1	TGTGCCAGCAGTGAGGCCCCGGGACAGGGTAGGGGGTGGGCCAAAAACATTCAGTACTTC	CASSEAPGQGRGWAKNIQYF
.	TRBJ2-3	TRBD2	TRBV4-2	TGTGCCAGCAGCCCCGGACTAGCGGGGGGGCGAGATACGCAGTATTTT	CASSPGLAGGRDTQYF
.	TRBJ1-1	.	TRBV7-9	TGTGCCAGCAGCCAACGTTGGCCTGAAGCTTTCTTT	CASSQRWPEAFF
.	TRBJ1-1	.	TRBV5-1	TGCGCCAGCAGCTTGGGTAACAGCCTTAAGAACACTGAAGCTTTCTTT	CASSLGNSLKNTEAFF
once	TRBJ1-1	TRBD1	TRBV19	TGTGCCAGTAGTACCGGGACAGAGTACACTGAAGCTTTCTTT	CASSTGTEYTEAFF
few	TRBJ2-7	.	TRBV14	TGTGCCAGCAGCCAAGGCACGGGGATATTCGAGCAGTACTTC	CASSQGTGIFEQYF
.	TRBJ2-2	TRBD2	TRBV5-6	TGTGCCAGCAGCAGGGCAGCGGGAGTTCCCGGGGAGCTGTTTTTT	CASSRAAGVPGELFF
few	TRBJ2-1	.	TRBV5-1	TGCGCCAGCAGCTTGGTCGGGGAGAGTGGCAATGAGCAGTTCTTC	CASSLVGESGNEQFF
.	TRBJ1-2	TRBD1	TRBV6-5	TGTGCCAGCAGTATGCTGGGACAGGGGGCGAGAGGCTACACCTTC	CASSMLGQGARGYTF
few	TRBJ1-2	.	TRBV19	TGTGCCAGTAGTATCCTGGGGGGAATTAGGGTCTCTGGCTACACCTTC	CASSILGGIRVSGYTF
.	TRBJ1-5	.	TRBV6-1	TGTGCCACCACCAGTTGGACTTTTGATCAGCCCCAGCATTTT	CATTSWTFDQPQHF
.	TRBJ2-7	TRBD1	TRBV18	TGTGCCAGCTCACCCCGTCCGGGACAGGGGGTCTACGAGCAGTACTTC	CASSPRPGQGVYEQYF
.	TRBJ2-4	TRBD1	TRBV9	TGTGCCAGCAGCGTAGAGGGGGCCCCCAGCAGCATTCAGTACTTC	CASSVEGAPSSIQYF
.	TRBJ2-1	TRBD2	TRBV19	TGTGCCAGTAGTATAGACAGCGGGAGCTCCTACAATGAGCAGTTCTTC	CASSIDSGSSYNEQFF
.	TRBJ2-5	TRBD2	TRBV5-6	TGTGCCAGCAGCTTACTAGCGGGGTACCAAGAGACCCAGTACTTC	CASSLLAGYQETQYF